This entry is about one T cell receptor beta chain. The CDR3 extends over 15 amino acids. Germline loops: CDR1 DFQATT, CDR2 SNEGSKA (reference sequence). The data stem from a study of T-cell reconstitution after alpha-beta-depleted transplantation in children. Preparing the TCRbeta library involved the use of unique molecular identifiers. TCRdb reprocessed the PCR reads with MiXCR, giving one entry per CDR3 protein. The sample lists a few hundred thousand distinct CDR3 sequences, 9% to 12% occurring once. This receptor was obtained from a human donor who donated a stem cell graft to a child with acute lymphoblastic leukemia. The chain carries TRBV20-1 and TRBJ2-1, with a tentative D call TRBD2 (5 bases). This sample comprised PBMCs from the stem cell graft donor, obtained from the stem cell graft. CDR3 sequence reads: CSAGDSADPYNEQFF. The CDR3 bases are TGCAGCGCGGGTGATTCCGCCGATCCCTACAATGAGCAGTTCTTC.